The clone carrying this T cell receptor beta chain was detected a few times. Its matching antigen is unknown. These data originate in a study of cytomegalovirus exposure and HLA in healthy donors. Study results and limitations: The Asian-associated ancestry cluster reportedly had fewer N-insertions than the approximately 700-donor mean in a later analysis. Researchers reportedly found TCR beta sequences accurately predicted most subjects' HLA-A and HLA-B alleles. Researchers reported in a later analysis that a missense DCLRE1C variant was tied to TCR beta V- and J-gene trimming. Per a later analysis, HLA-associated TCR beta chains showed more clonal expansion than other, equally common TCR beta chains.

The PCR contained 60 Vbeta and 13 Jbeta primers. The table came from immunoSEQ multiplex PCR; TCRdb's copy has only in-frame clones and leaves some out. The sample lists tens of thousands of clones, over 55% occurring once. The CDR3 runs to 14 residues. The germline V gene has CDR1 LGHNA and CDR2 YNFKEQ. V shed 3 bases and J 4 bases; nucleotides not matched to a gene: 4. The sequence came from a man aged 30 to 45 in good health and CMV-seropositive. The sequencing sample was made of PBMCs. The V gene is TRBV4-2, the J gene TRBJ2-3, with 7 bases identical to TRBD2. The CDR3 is CASSQGAGPDTQYF. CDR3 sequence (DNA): TGTGCCAGCAGCCAGGGAGCGGGACCAGATACGCAGTATTTT.